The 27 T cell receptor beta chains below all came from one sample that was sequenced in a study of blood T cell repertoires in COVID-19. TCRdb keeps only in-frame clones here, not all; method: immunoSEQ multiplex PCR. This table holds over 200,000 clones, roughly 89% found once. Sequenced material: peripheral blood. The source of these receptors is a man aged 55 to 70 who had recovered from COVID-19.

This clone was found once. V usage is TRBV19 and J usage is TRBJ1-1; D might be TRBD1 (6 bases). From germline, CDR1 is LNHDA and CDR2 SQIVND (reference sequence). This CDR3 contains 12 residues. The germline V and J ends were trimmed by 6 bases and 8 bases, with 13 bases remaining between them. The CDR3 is CASSLGTLEAFF. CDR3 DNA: TGTGCCAGTAGCCTCGGGACACTCGAAGCTTTCTTT.

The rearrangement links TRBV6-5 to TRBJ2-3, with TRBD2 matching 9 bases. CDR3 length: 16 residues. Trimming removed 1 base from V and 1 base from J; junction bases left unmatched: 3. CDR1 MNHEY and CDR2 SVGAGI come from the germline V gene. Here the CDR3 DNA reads TGTGCCAGCAGTTACTATGCGGGGGGGGGCACAGATACGCAGTATTTT. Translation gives CASSYYAGGGTDTQYF.

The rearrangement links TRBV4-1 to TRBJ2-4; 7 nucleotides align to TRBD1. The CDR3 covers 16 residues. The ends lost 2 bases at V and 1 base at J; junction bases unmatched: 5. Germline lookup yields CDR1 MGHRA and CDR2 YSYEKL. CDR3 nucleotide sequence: TGCGCCAGCAGCCAACTACAGGGGACGGCCAAAAACATTCAGTACTTC. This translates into CASSQLQGTAKNIQYF.

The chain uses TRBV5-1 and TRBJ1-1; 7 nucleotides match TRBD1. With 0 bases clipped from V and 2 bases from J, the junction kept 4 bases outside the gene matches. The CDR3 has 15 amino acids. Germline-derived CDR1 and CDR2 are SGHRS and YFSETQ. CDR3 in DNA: TGCGCCAGCAGCTTGGAGGGGGCAAGAAACACTGAAGCTTTCTTT. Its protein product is CASSLEGARNTEAFF.

The CDR3 DNA reads TGCGCCAGCAGCTTGTACCCCAGTCAGCCCCAGCATTTT. This sequence encodes CASSLYPSQPQHF. V gene TRBV5-1 combines with J gene TRBJ1-5; D not resolved. Germline-derived CDR1 and CDR2 are SGHRS and YFSETQ. This CDR3 has 13 amino acids. Trimming pared 1 base from V and 6 bases from J, leaving 8 bases between.

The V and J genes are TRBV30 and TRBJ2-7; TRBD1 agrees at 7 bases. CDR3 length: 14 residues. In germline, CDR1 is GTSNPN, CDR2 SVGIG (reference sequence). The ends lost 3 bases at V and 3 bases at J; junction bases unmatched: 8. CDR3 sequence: CAWRRGRGGYEQYF. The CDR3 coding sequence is TGTGCCTGGAGGAGGGGGCGTGGGGGCTACGAGCAGTACTTC. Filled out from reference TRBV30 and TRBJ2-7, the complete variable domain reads SQTIHQWPATLVQPVGSPLSLECTVEGTSNPNLYWYRQAAGRGLQLLFYSVGIGQISSEVPQNLSASRPQDRQFILSSKKLLLSDSGFYLCAWRRGRGGYEQYFGPGTRLTVT.

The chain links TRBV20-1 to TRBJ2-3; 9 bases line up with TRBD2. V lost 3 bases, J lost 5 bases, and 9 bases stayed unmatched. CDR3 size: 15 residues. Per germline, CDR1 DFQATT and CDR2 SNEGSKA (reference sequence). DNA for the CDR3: TGCAGTGCTAGTCCCTCCCTAGCGGGAAAAGATACGCAGTATTTT. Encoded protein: CSASPSLAGKDTQYF.

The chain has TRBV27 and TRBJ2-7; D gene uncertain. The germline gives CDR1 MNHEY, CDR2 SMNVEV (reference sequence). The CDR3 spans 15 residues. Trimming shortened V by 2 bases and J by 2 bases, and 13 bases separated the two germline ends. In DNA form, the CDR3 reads TGTGCCAGCAGTTTACTTAGTGCCGGTGCCTACGAGCAGTACTTC. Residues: CASSLLSAGAYEQYF.

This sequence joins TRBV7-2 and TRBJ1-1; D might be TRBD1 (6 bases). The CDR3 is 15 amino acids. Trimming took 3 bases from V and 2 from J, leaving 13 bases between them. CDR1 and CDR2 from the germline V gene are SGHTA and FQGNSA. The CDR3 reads CASSFSSRGNTEAFF. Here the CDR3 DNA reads TGTGCCAGCAGCTTCAGTAGCAGGGGCAACACTGAAGCTTTCTTT.

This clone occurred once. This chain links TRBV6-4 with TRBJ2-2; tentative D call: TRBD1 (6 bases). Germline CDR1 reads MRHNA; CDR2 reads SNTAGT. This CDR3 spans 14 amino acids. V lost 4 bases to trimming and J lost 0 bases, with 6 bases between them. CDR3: CASSGQANTGELFF. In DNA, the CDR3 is TGTGCCAGCAGTGGACAGGCGAACACCGGGGAGCTGTTTTTT.

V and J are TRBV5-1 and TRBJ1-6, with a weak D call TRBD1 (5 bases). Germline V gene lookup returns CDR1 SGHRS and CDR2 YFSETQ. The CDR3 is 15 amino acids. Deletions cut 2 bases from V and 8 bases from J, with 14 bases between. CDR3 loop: CASSFGGKGDSPLHF. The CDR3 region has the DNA TGCGCCAGCAGCTTTGGGGGGAAGGGAGATTCACCCCTCCACTTT. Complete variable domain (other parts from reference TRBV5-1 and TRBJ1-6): KAGVTQTPRYLIKTRGQQVTLSCSPISGHRSVSWYQQTPGQGLQFLFEYFSETQRNKGNFPGRFSGRQFSNSRSEMNVSTLELGDSALYLCASSFGGKGDSPLHFGNGTRLTVT.

CDR3 bases: TGTGCCAGCAGTGCCGGGACAGGGCCACCAAACACCATATATTTT. Protein sequence: CASSAGTGPPNTIYF. J is TRBJ1-3 and V is TRBV25-1; 9 bases map to TRBD1. CDR3 length equals 15 residues. With 4 bases clipped from V and 6 bases from J, the junction kept 7 bases outside the gene matches. In germline, CDR1 is MGHDK, CDR2 SYGVNS.

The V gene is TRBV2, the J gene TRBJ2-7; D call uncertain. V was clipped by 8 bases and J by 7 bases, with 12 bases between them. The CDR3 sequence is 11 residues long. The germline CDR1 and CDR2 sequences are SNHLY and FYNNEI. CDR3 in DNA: TGTGCCAGCGAGCCTGTTGAGGAGCAGTACTTC. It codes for CASEPVEEQYF.

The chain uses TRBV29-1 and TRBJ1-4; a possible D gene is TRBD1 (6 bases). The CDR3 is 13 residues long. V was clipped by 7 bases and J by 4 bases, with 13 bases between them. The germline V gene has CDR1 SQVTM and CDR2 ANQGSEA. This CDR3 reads CSARQELNEKLFF. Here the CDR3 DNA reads TGCAGCGCGCGACAGGAGCTTAATGAAAAACTGTTTTTT.

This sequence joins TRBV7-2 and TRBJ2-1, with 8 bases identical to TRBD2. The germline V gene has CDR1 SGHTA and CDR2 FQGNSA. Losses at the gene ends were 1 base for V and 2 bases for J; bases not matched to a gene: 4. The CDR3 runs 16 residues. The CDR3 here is CASSLGLARPYNEQFF. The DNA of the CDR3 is TGTGCCAGCAGCTTAGGACTAGCGAGGCCCTACAATGAGCAGTTCTTC.

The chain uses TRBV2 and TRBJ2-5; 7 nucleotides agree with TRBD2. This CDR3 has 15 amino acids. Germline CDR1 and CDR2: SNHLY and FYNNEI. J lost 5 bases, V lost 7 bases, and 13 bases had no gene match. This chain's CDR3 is CASNKAGHGVETQYF. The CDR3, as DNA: TGTGCCAGCAACAAAGCGGGGCATGGGGTCGAGACCCAGTACTTC. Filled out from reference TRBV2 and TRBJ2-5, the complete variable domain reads EPEVTQTPSHQVTQMGQEVILRCVPISNHLYFYWYRQILGQKVEFLVSFYNNEISEKSEIFDDQFSVERPDGSNFTLKIRSTKLEDSAMYFCASNKAGHGVETQYFGPGTRLLVL.

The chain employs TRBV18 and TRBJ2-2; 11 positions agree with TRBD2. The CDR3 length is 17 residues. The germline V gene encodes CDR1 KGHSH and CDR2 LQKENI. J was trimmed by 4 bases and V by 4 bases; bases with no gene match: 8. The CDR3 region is CASSLLAGAISTGELFF. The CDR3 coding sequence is TGTGCCAGCTCACTACTAGCGGGAGCAATCTCCACCGGGGAGCTGTTTTTT.

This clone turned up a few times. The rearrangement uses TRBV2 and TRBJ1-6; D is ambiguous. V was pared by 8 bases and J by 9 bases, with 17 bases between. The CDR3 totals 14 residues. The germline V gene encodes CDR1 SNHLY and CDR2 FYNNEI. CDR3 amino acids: CASSGQARSSPLHF. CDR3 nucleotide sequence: TGTGCCAGCTCTGGGCAGGCGAGATCTTCACCCCTCCACTTT.

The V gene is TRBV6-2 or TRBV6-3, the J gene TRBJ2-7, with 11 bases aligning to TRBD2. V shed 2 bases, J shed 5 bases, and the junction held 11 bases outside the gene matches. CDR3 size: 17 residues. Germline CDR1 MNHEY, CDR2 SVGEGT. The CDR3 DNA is TGTGCCAGCAGTTACACCCCTCGTAGCGGGGGGGCCGACGAGCAGTACTTC. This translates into CASSYTPRSGGADEQYF.

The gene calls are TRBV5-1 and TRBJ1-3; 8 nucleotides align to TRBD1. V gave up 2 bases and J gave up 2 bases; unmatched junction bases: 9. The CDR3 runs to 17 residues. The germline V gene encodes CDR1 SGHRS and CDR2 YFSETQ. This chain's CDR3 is CASSLLQGVGTGNTIYF. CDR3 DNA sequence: TGCGCCAGCAGCTTATTACAGGGGGTTGGCACTGGAAACACCATATATTTT.

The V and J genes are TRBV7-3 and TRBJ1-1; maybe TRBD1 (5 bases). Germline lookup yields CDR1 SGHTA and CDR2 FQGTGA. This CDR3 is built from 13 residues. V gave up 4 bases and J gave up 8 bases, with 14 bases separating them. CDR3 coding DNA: TGTGCCAGCAGCTCAAGGGGAGGAGAAGAAGCTTTCTTT. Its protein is CASSSRGGEEAFF.

The CDR3 DNA follows: TGTGCCAGCTCACCCCAAGGGGCGCTCACAGATACGCAGTATTTT. It encodes CASSPQGALTDTQYF. V gene TRBV18 combines with J gene TRBJ2-3, with D possibly TRBD1 on 5 matching bases. Trimming shortened V by 3 bases and J by 2 bases, and 12 bases separated the two germline ends. CDR1 KGHSH and CDR2 LQKENI come from the germline V gene. This CDR3 region has 15 residues.

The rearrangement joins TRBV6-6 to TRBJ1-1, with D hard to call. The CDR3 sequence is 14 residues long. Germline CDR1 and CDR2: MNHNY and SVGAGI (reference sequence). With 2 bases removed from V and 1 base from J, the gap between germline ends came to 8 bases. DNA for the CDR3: TGTGCCAGCAGTTACGAGTTGAGGAACACTGAAGCTTTCTTT. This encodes CASSYELRNTEAFF.

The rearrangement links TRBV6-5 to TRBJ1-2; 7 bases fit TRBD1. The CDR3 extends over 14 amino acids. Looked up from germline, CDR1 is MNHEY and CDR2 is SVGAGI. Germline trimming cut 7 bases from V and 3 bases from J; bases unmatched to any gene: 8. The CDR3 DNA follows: TGTGCCAGCACCTCCAGGGGGTATGACTATGGCTACACCTTC. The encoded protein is CASTSRGYDYGYTF.

CDR3 region: CASSQGLTQGAYGYTF. In DNA, the CDR3 is TGTGCCAGCAGCCAAGGTTTGACTCAGGGGGCCTATGGCTACACCTTC. The chain couples TRBV14 to TRBJ1-2; 8 nucleotides align to TRBD1. V trimming: 1 base; J trimming: 4 bases; junction bases outside the gene matches: 8. The CDR3 loop spans 16 amino acids. The germline CDR1 and CDR2 sequences are SGHDN and FVKESK. The whole variable domain, remainder taken from reference TRBV14 and TRBJ1-2, is EAGVTQFPSHSVIEKGQTVTLRCDPISGHDNLYWYRRVMGKEIKFLLHFVKESKQDESGMPNNRFLAERTGGTYSTLKVQPAELEDSGVYFCASSQGLTQGAYGYTFGSGTRLTVV.

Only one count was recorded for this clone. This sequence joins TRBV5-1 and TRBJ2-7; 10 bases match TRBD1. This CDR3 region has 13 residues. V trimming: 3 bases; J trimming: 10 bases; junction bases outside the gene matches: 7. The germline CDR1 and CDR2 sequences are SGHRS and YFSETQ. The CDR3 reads CASSSGQGLEQYF. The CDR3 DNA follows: TGCGCCAGCAGCTCGGGACAGGGGCTCGAACAGTACTTC. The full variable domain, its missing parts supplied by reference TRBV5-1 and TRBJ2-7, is KAGVTQTPRYLIKTRGQQVTLSCSPISGHRSVSWYQQTPGQGLQFLFEYFSETQRNKGNFPGRFSGRQFSNSRSEMNVSTLELGDSALYLCASSSGQGLEQYFGPGTRLTVT.

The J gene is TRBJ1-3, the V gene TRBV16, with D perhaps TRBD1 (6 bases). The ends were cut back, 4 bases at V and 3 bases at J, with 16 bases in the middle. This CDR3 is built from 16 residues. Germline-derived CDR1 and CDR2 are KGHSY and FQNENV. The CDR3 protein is CASSRGHLEGGNTIYF. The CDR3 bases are TGTGCCAGCAGCCGGGGACACCTCGAAGGTGGAAACACCATATATTTT.